This TCR beta chain was retrieved from a study of naive and memory T cell subsets. Germline CDR1 reads SGHTA; CDR2 reads FQGNSA. There are 13 residues in the CDR3. V was trimmed by 6 bases and J by 1 base, leaving 9 bases between them. Two oligonucleotides, mixed equimolar, formed the beta constant-region primer covering TRBC1 and TRBC2. From the UMI-ligation and nested PCR reads, TCRdb called clonotypes with MiXCR, one entry per CDR3 protein. The sample carries some 150,000 distinct CDR3 sequences, about 18% recorded once. This receptor was identified in a human donor in good health. Material: naive CD4+ T cells from blood. The chain joins TRBV7-2 to TRBJ1-1; no firm D call. The CDR3 region is CASRPRQNTEAFF. CDR3 DNA sequence: TGTGCCAGCAGGCCTCGTCAGAACACTGAAGCTTTCTTT.